Sequencing of this T cell receptor beta chain was carried out in a study of T cells in Graves' hyperthyroidism and ophthalmopathy. Study at large: Before any treatment, at initial diagnosis, peripheral blood was collected.

The V and J ends lost 5 bases and 7 bases, in that order; junction bases with no gene match: 11. The length of the CDR3 is 16 residues. Germline CDR1 SEHNR, CDR2 FQNEAQ (reference sequence). This clonotype was seen a handful of times. Antigen specificity is unknown. Amplification of TCR beta CDR3 regions used RNA as the template. TCR CDR3 underwent first-round RT-PCR with the HTBI primer set. TCRdb reprocessed the multiplex PCR reads with MiXCR, giving one entry per CDR3 protein. The sample comprises nearly 750,000 distinct CDR3 sequences, over 35% of which are singletons, and less than 35% rests with the top ten. General study points: The model predicted ophthalmopathy a median roughly 6.3 months before onset.

The sequencing input was blood. The receptor's source is a middle-aged woman with Graves' hyperthyroidism. The chain recombines TRBV7-9 with TRBJ1-1, with 12 nucleotides matching TRBD1. CDR3 DNA sequence: TGTGCCAGCAGCATGTCGGGACAGGGGGCGAGGATTGAAGCTTTCTTT. Its translation is CASSMSGQGARIEAFF.